This T cell receptor beta chain stems from a study of molecular identifiers for immune sequencing clone quantification. Study results and caveats: Sharing of a barcode by identical TCR molecules could cause highly expanded clone sizes to be underestimated.

This clonotype occurred many times. Its antigen remains unknown. The germline V gene has CDR1 MNHNY and CDR2 SVGAGI (reference sequence). The CDR3 runs 13 residues. Trimming at V came to 7 bases and at J to 6 bases, leaving 4 bases not matched to a gene. TCRdb used MiXCR to reprocess the PCR reads, holding one entry per CDR3 protein. The sample has approximately 59,000 distinct CDR3 sequences, under 20% seen once. The sequence derives from a human donor in good health. Some libraries in this study had Jurkat cell RNA spiked in. Sequencing was carried out using naive CD8+ T cells from blood, with Jurkat cell RNA spiked in. The subset denotes: FACS-sorted CD8+CD4-CCR7+CD45RA+ naive T cells. The chain has TRBV6-6 and TRBJ2-7; 12 bases map to TRBD1. CDR3 sequence reads: CASTGTGGREQYF. CDR3 bases: TGTGCCAGCACAGGGACAGGGGGCCGCGAGCAGTACTTC.